This T cell receptor (beta chain) stems from a study of T cell repertoires in cytomegalovirus infection. This clonotype has ten or more counts. From the reads, TCRdb called clonotypes with MiXCR, one entry per CDR3 protein. The table has 300,000 to 450,000 distinct CDR3 sequences, 15% to 20% seen once; the top ten hold about 10%. In germline, CDR1 is SGHTA, CDR2 FQGNSA. The CDR3 has 13 amino acids. The V and J ends lost 5 bases and 7 bases respectively, with 12 bases between them. The material sequenced was PBMCs. This TCR was sampled from a human donor in good health (CMV status not recorded). Some clones in this sample may be carry-over from other donors' samples. The chain uses TRBV7-2 and TRBJ1-5; D gene unclear. CDR3 nucleotide sequence: TGTGCCAGCAGCGCAAGCGGAGGACAGCCCCAGCATTTT. Protein: CASSASGGQPQHF.